This TCR beta chain was retrieved from a study of OX40 agonist ivuxolimab in advanced cancers. Germline CDR1 SGDLS, CDR2 YYNGEE. The CDR3 consists of 15 residues. The V gene lost 4 bases and the J gene lost 3 bases, with 16 bases spanning the gap. TCRdb keeps only in-frame clones here, not all; method: immunoSEQ multiplex PCR. In the table there are roughly 46,000 clones, approximately 90% of which are singletons. The sequence was collected from an adult with an advanced solid tumor such as melanoma, head and neck, liver or kidney cancer. The sequencing here drew on CD4+ or CD8+ T cells sorted from blood, taken in a trial of the OX40 agonist ivuxolimab. This sequence joins TRBV9 and TRBJ2-5, with D maybe TRBD2 (5 bases). The CDR3 nucleotides read TGTGCCAGCAGCCCACACCCTCAAGCGGAAGAGACCCAGTACTTC. Translated, it gives CASSPHPQAEETQYF. Using reference TRBV9 and TRBJ2-5 for the parts outside the CDR3, the full variable domain is DSGVTQTPKHLITATGQRVTLRCSPRSGDLSVYWYQQSLDQGLQFLIQYYNGEERAKGNILERFSAQQFPDLHSELNLSSLELGDSALYFCASSPHPQAEETQYFGPGTRLLVL.